This T cell receptor beta chain was recovered during a study of cytomegalovirus exposure and HLA in healthy donors. Concerning this clone itself: No antigen is known for it.

The PCR made use of 60 Vbeta and 13 Jbeta primers. Some clones are missing from TCRdb's copy, which holds only in-frame ones; the method was immunoSEQ multiplex PCR. Its clone listing holds fewer than 100,000 clones. Study-level findings and limits: As immune exposure information, only CMV serostatus was available.

The CDR3 spans 13 residues. V was trimmed by 7 bases and J by 2 bases, leaving 11 bases between them. Germline V gene sequence: CDR1 SGHAT, CDR2 FQNNGV. Sequenced: PBMCs. This chain connects TRBV11-2 to TRBJ1-1; D not resolved. This TCR was sampled from a man aged 45-65 years in good health and CMV-seronegative. The CDR3: CASTLNLNTEAFF. The CDR3 bases are TGTGCCAGCACACTTAACCTCAACACTGAAGCTTTCTTT.